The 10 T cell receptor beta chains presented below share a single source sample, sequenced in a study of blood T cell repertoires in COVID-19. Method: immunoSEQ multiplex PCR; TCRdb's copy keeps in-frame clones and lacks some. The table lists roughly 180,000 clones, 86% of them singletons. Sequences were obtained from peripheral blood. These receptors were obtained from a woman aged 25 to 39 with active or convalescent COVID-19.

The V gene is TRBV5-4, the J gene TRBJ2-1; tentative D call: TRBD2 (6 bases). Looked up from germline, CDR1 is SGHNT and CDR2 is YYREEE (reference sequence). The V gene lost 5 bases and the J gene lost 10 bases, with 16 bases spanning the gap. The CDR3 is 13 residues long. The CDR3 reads CASRITTGGEQFF. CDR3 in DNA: TGTGCCAGCAGGATCACTACCGGGGGAGAGCAGTTCTTC.

The CDR3 region has the DNA TGTGCCAGCTCACCGAACAGGGGCTCCGGGGGAGAGCAGTACTTC. Amino acids: CASSPNRGSGGEQYF. The chain uses TRBV18 and TRBJ2-7; tentative D call: TRBD1 (7 bases). Germline V lookup: CDR1 KGHSH, CDR2 LQKENI. Deletions cut 3 bases from V and 7 bases from J, with 19 bases between. CDR3 length: 15 residues.

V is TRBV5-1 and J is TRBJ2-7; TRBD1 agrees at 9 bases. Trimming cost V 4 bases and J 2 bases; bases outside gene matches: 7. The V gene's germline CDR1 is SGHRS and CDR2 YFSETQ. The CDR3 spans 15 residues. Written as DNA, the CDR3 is TGCGCCAGCAGCGCCACAACAGGGGGCCCCTACGAGCAGTACTTC. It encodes CASSATTGGPYEQYF.

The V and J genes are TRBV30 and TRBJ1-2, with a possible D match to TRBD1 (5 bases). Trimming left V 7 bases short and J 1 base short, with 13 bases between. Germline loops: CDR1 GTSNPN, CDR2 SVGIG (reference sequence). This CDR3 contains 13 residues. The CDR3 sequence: CALTETVNYGYTF. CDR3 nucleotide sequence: TGTGCCTTAACCGAGACAGTTAACTATGGCTACACCTTC.

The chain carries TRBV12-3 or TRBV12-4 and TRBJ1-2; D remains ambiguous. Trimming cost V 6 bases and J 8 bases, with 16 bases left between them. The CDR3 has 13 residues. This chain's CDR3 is CASSGPAEVGYTF. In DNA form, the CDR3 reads TGTGCCAGCAGCGGTCCCGCGGAGGTCGGCTACACCTTC.

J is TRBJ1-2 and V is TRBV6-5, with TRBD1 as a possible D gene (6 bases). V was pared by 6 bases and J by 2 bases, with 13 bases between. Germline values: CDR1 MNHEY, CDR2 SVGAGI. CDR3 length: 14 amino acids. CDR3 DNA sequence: TGTGCCAGCAGAACCCGGACAGAAAACTATGGCTACACCTTC. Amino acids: CASRTRTENYGYTF.

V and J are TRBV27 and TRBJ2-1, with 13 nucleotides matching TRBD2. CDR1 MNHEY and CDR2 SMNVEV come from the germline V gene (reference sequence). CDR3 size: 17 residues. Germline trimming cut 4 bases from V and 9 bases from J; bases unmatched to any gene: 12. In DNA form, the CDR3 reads TGTGCCAGCAGTTCCCCGTGGACTAGCGGGAGAGATGCTGAGCAGTTCTTC. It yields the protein CASSSPWTSGRDAEQFF.

CDR3 sequence reads: CATWTGTKGRNQPQHF. The CDR3 region has the DNA TGTGCCACCTGGACAGGAACTAAAGGGCGCAATCAGCCCCAGCATTTT. The chain links TRBV19 to TRBJ1-5; TRBD1 aligns across 7 bases. The CDR3 runs to 16 residues. Looked up from germline, CDR1 is LNHDA and CDR2 is SQIVND (reference sequence). J was trimmed by 2 bases and V by 10 bases; bases with no gene match: 14.

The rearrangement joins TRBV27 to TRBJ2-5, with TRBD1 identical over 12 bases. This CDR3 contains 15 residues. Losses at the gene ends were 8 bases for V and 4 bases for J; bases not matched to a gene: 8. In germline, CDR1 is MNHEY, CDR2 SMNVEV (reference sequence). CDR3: CASCRDRGRLETQYF. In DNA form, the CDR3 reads TGTGCCAGCTGCCGGGACAGGGGGCGGTTAGAGACCCAGTACTTC.

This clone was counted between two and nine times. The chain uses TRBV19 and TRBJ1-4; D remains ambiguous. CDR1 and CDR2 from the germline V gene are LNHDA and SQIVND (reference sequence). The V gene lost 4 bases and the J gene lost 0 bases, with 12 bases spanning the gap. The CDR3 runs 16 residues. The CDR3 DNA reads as TGTGCCAGTAGTACCGCCGGCCGGGCAACTAATGAAAAACTGTTTTTT. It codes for CASSTAGRATNEKLFF.